What follows are 12 T cell receptor beta chains derived from one specimen sequenced in a study of blood T cell repertoires in COVID-19 (dated by TCRdb to about 2020). Libraries were prepared through the immunoSEQ multiplex PCR assay. As stored in TCRdb, this immuneACCESS dataset retains in-frame rearrangements with V and J assigned. A fraction of the clones does not appear; measured against another copy, unresolved V genes explain less than half of the discrepancy, and the remainder lacks a known reason. A total of roughly 250,000 clones appear in this sample, 80% to 95% of them only once. The ten largest clones capture just over 2.5% of the sample. The sample consisted of peripheral blood. Receptor source: a person under 35 with COVID-19, enrolled during active disease.

The J gene is TRBJ1-5, the V gene TRBV5-4; no definite D call. There are 13 residues in the CDR3. CDR1 and CDR2 from the germline V gene are SGHNT and YYREEE (reference sequence). The germline V and J ends were trimmed by 0 bases and 4 bases, with 5 bases remaining between them. CDR3 in amino acids: CASSLDKNQPQHF. The CDR3 nucleotides read TGTGCCAGCAGCTTGGACAAAAATCAGCCCCAGCATTTT.

This chain joins TRBV5-4 and TRBJ1-1; D ambiguous. V was clipped by 0 bases and J by 3 bases, with 9 bases between them. CDR1 is SGHNT and CDR2 is YYREEE in the germline V gene (reference sequence). This CDR3 contains 14 residues. CDR3 nucleotide sequence: TGTGCCAGCAGCTTGGGTCGGGGAGACACTGAAGCTTTCTTT. Translated, it gives CASSLGRGDTEAFF. Looking up the rest from reference TRBV5-4 and TRBJ1-1 gives the full variable domain: ETGVTQSPTHLIKTRGQQVTLRCSSQSGHNTVSWYQQALGQGPQFIFQYYREEENGRGNFPPRFSGLQFPNYSSELNVNALELDDSALYLCASSLGRGDTEAFFGQGTRLTVV.

This chain connects TRBV4-1 to TRBJ1-4; D gene ambiguous. The CDR3 has 15 residues. The germline V and J ends were trimmed by 1 base and 8 bases, with 14 bases remaining between them. From germline, CDR1 is MGHRA and CDR2 YSYEKL. The CDR3 nucleotides read TGCGCCAGCAGCCAAGGCAGGAGGGCGGAAGAAAAACTGTTTTTT. Its protein product is CASSQGRRAEEKLFF.

The rearrangement uses TRBV7-9 and TRBJ2-2; TRBD1 matches 11 bases. Looked up from germline, CDR1 is SEHNR and CDR2 is FQNEAQ (reference sequence). The CDR3 has 19 residues. V shed 7 bases and J 3 bases; nucleotides not matched to a gene: 16. Written as DNA, the CDR3 is TGTGCCAGCACGTTTAGGATCCCACGGACAGGGGGCGACACCGGGGAGCTGTTTTTT. Translating gives CASTFRIPRTGGDTGELFF.

This clone was recorded once. The CDR3 DNA sequence: TGTGCCAGCAGCCAAGATAGGGAGATAGCCAAAAACATTCAGTACTTC. Translation: CASSQDREIAKNIQYF. J is TRBJ2-4 and V is TRBV3-1 (or the pseudogene TRBV3-2), with D tentatively TRBD2 (5 bases). Per germline, CDR1 LGHDT and CDR2 YNNKEL (reference sequence). This CDR3 comprises 16 residues. Deletions cut 0 bases from V and 0 bases from J, with 9 bases between.

The V and J genes are TRBV10-3 and TRBJ1-1; D is unclear. The germline V gene has CDR1 ENHRY and CDR2 SYGVKD. This CDR3 region has 18 residues. V lost 0 bases to trimming and J lost 1 base, with 18 bases between them. The CDR3 spells CAISESNYFGETNTEAFF. In DNA form, the CDR3 reads TGTGCCATCAGTGAGTCCAACTATTTCGGGGAGACGAACACTGAAGCTTTCTTT.

The CDR3 protein is CASSVAGSADTQYF. The CDR3 nucleotides are TGTGCCAGCAGCGTAGCCGGGAGCGCAGATACGCAGTATTTT. The J gene is TRBJ2-3, the V gene TRBV9; TRBD2 might be the D (6 bases). Per the germline V gene, CDR1 is SGDLS and CDR2 is YYNGEE. The V gene lost 0 bases and the J gene lost 4 bases, with 9 bases spanning the gap. The CDR3 sequence is 14 residues long.

The table lists this clone with a count of one. The rearrangement uses TRBV14 and TRBJ2-7; weak D call: TRBD2 (5 bases). The ends were cut back, 4 bases at V and 7 bases at J, with 11 bases in the middle. CDR3 length: 12 residues. Per the germline V gene, CDR1 is SGHDN and CDR2 is FVKESK. CDR3: CASSLPGWEQYF. The CDR3 DNA sequence: TGTGCCAGCAGCCTACCGGGGTGGGAGCAGTACTTC. The full variable domain, in which reference TRBV14 and TRBJ2-7 provide the parts outside the CDR3, is EAGVTQFPSHSVIEKGQTVTLRCDPISGHDNLYWYRRVMGKEIKFLLHFVKESKQDESGMPNNRFLAERTGGTYSTLKVQPAELEDSGVYFCASSLPGWEQYFGPGTRLTVT.

The chain combines TRBV25-1 with TRBJ1-5; possible D gene TRBD1, 6 bases. The CDR3 is 17 residues long. Germline V gives CDR1 MGHDK, CDR2 SYGVNS. Deletions cut 4 bases from V and 2 bases from J, with 18 bases between. The CDR3 here is CASSGADTGWGNQPQHF. Here the CDR3 DNA reads TGTGCCAGCAGTGGGGCGGATACAGGGTGGGGCAATCAGCCCCAGCATTTT.

This clone was recorded only once. The DNA of the CDR3 is TGTGCCAGCAGTTTTAGCGGGAGTGGTTCCTACGAGCAGTACTTC. Protein sequence: CASSFSGSGSYEQYF. The chain is built from TRBV7-8 and TRBJ2-7, with 9 positions matching TRBD2. V was pared by 6 bases and J by 1 base, with 7 bases of the junction left unmatched. This CDR3 comprises 15 residues. Germline-derived CDR1 and CDR2 are SGHVS and FQNEAQ.

J is TRBJ1-2 and V is TRBV19; possibly TRBD1 for D (5 bases). The V end lost 5 bases, the J end lost 7 bases, and 20 bases lay between the germline ends. The CDR3 runs 15 residues. Germline CDR1 reads LNHDA; CDR2 reads SQIVND (reference sequence). The CDR3 sequence: CASSLQGVGRFGYTF. In nucleotides, the CDR3 is TGTGCCAGTAGTCTTCAGGGTGTCGGCCGGTTTGGCTACACCTTC.

V and J are TRBV15 and TRBJ2-7, with 11 bases aligning to TRBD1. V shed 8 bases and J 2 bases; nucleotides not matched to a gene: 8. This CDR3 region has 15 residues. Germline lookup yields CDR1 LNHNV and CDR2 YYDKDF (reference sequence). The CDR3 nucleotides are TGTGCCACCGGATCCCCGGGACAGGGGGCCTACGAGCAGTACTTC. It encodes CATGSPGQGAYEQYF.